This TCR beta chain is drawn from a study of identical twins. Study-wide results and limits: There were fewer insertions in abundant cord blood beta clonotypes, but memory repertoires showed no such pattern. Within beta out-of-frame sequences, the excess sharing observed between twins was weaker. Rather than following the same donors, the conclusions depended on cross-sectional statistical analysis.

A universal primer site was created by template switching, with the cDNA bearing unique molecular identifiers. One entry per CDR3 protein, called by TCRdb with MiXCR from the 5' RACE reads. The sample consists of about 900,000 distinct CDR3 sequences, more than 9% of them appearing once. Germline values: CDR1 SGDLS, CDR2 YYNGEE. There are 15 residues in the CDR3. The V and J ends lost 0 bases and 4 bases respectively, with 11 bases between them. In this sample, this clonotype turned up a few times. Its antigen is unknown. The data also belong to a second study, concerning yellow fever vaccine responses in identical twins.

The J gene is TRBJ2-1, the V gene TRBV9; no clear D. This clonotype originated in a woman aged 18 to 35 in good health. The sequencing sample was made of PBMCs. For the CDR3, the DNA is TGTGCCAGCAGCGTAGAGGCCCAGAAATACAATGAGCAGTTCTTC. Translating gives CASSVEAQKYNEQFF.